The TCR beta chain described here comes from a study of T-cell reconstitution after alpha-beta-depleted transplantation in children. This clonotype was observed many times. Its antigen remains unknown. Unique molecular identifiers were incorporated when the TCRbeta library was constructed. TCRdb itself ran the PCR reads through MiXCR, one entry per CDR3 protein. This table holds about 300,000 distinct CDR3 sequences, roughly a tenth found once. Points from the study as a whole: The high TCRbeta diversity at day 60 in some patients came from surviving recipient T cells and thymic progenitors.

The TCR originated in a boy in the first two years of life with acute myeloid leukemia, due to receive a stem cell transplant. Specimen: PBMCs, collected before TCRalphabeta/CD19-depleted stem cell transplant.

CDR3 amino acids: CASSFASGSVLYEQYF. The CDR3, as DNA: TGTGCCAGCAGCTTCGCTAGCGGGAGTGTCCTCTACGAGCAGTACTTC. V gene TRBV7-2 combines with J gene TRBJ2-7, with 10 bases aligning to TRBD2. CDR1 is SGHTA, CDR2 FQGNSA, per germline. The CDR3 has 16 residues. V gave up 3 bases and J gave up 3 bases; unmatched junction bases: 8.